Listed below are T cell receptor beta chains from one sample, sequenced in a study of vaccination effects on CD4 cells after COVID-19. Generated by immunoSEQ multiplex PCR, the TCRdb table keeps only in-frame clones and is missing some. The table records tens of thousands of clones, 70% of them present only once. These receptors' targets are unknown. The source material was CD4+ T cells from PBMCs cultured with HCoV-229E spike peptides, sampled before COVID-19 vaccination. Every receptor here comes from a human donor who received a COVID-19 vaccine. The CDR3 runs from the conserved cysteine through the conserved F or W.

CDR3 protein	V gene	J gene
CASSLGATGRTDTQYF	TRBV25-1	TRBJ2-3
CASSAKGRDTEAFF	TRBV2	TRBJ1-1
CASSPSGQFHTEAFF	TRBV27	TRBJ1-1
CASNIRGNYGYTF	TRBV12-3/TRBV12-4	TRBJ1-2
CASSQVPGGGTEAFF	TRBV3-1/TRBV3-2	TRBJ1-1
CSAVDRGGYTF	TRBV20-1	TRBJ1-2
CASSYSSSYNEQFF	TRBV6-2/TRBV6-3	TRBJ2-1
CASSQGHLEQYF	TRBV3-1/TRBV3-2	TRBJ2-7
CAWISHSGNTIYF	TRBV30	TRBJ1-3
CASSYRPQSTGEKLFF	TRBV6-5	TRBJ1-4
CASSLGQGYGYTF	TRBV7-8	TRBJ1-2
CASRPGVINEQFF	TRBV6-5	TRBJ2-1
CASSLVTTSGSSYEQYF	TRBV7-8	TRBJ2-7
CASSLDGNTIYF	TRBV10-1	TRBJ1-3
CASKKGGAGNTIYF	TRBV6-5	TRBJ1-3
CASRDGGPGNTIYF	TRBV5-1	TRBJ1-3
CASSRRDRDYEQYF	TRBV7-2	TRBJ2-7
CASSIGGGNTEAFF	TRBV19	TRBJ1-1
CASSYELSSYNEQFF	TRBV6-5	TRBJ2-1
CASSVDRGWDTGELFF	TRBV2	TRBJ2-2
CASSLVIWQGGEKLFF	TRBV7-9	TRBJ1-4
CASSPLGKGSTDTQYF	TRBV14	TRBJ2-3